This T cell receptor beta chain originates from a study of shared clonotypes between healthy human individuals. TCRdb keeps only in-frame clones here, not all; method: immunoSEQ multiplex PCR. The data show 450,000 to 600,000 clones, 70% to 80% seen once. There are 14 residues in the CDR3. Trimming removed 1 base at V and 4 bases at J, with 10 bases between. Germline CDR1 reads MGHRA; CDR2 reads YSYEKL. This clone appeared many times. The clonotype comes from a woman aged 40 to 50 in good health. Some clones in this sample may be carry-over from other donors' samples. This chain connects TRBV4-1 to TRBJ1-1; D unresolved. Material for sequencing was PBMCs. The CDR3 DNA is TGCGCCAGCAGCCAAGTTAAGGGCGGCACTGAAGCTTTCTTT. Translated: CASSQVKGGTEAFF.